This T cell receptor beta chain stems from a study of blood T cell repertoires in COVID-19. The CDR3 contains 15 residues. V lost 6 bases and J lost 1; bases outside the gene matches: 8. Germline-derived CDR1 and CDR2 are LNHDA and SQIVND (reference sequence). The authors' processing: Estimation of nucleated cell counts was performed using reference gene primer amplification. Assay used: immunoSEQ multiplex PCR; TCRdb lists only in-frame clones, some missing. V and J calls and clone size follow that table, whereas D and trimming were derived from the DNA. The repertoire holds 250,000 to 300,000 clones, with about 86% as singletons.

The sequenced material came from PBMCs or T cells enriched from blood (not recorded which). The chain links TRBV19 to TRBJ1-1; TRBD1 matches at 7 bases. The TCR was taken from a man aged 45 to 65 who had recovered from COVID-19. The CDR3 nucleotides read TGTGCCAGTAGCCCCCGGGACAGAGCGAACACTGAAGCTTTCTTT. This sequence encodes CASSPRDRANTEAFF.